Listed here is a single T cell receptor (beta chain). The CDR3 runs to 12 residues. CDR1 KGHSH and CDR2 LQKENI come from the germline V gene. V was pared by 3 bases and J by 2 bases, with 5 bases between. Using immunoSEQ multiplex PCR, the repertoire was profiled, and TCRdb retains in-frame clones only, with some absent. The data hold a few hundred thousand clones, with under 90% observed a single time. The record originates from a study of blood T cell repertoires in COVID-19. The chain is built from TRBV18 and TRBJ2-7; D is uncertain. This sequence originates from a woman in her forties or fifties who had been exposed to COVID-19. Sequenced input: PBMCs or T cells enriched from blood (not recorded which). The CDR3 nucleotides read TGTGCCAGCTCACCTGGCACCTACGAGCAGTACTTC. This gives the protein CASSPGTYEQYF.